This T cell receptor beta chain was profiled in a study of T cell responses to AZD1222 COVID-19 vaccine. The ends were cut back, 1 base at V and 3 bases at J, with 13 bases in the middle. The CDR3 consists of 15 residues. Germline V CDR1 and CDR2: SNHLY, FYNNEI. In the case of this clone: Its specificity is not known.

The repertoire was sequenced with immunoSEQ multiplex PCR; TCRdb's copy has only in-frame clones and lacks some. The sample records approximately 200,000 clones, approximately 89% being singletons. Overall study results and limits: An increase in Spike-specific TCR breadth and depth was observed after two AZD1222 doses. Among the donors, most were white British and more were female, and clonal diversity was possibly underestimated. The study reported that nearly half of spike-specific TCRs target unmutated variant regions. Vaccine-related CD4 TCRs covered spike, predominating at 160-218 and 743-854.

The gene calls are TRBV2 and TRBJ2-7, with D perhaps matching TRBD1 (6 bases). Material: peripheral blood, obtained 28 days after the second AZD1222 dose. The TCR sequence derives from an adult who received the AZD1222 COVID-19 vaccine. The CDR3 DNA reads as TGTGCCAGCAGTGAAGGGCAGGGGTTAAACTACGAGCAGTACTTC. This translates into CASSEGQGLNYEQYF. Combining the CDR3 with reference TRBV2 and TRBJ2-7 gives the whole variable domain EPEVTQTPSHQVTQMGQEVILRCVPISNHLYFYWYRQILGQKVEFLVSFYNNEISEKSEIFDDQFSVERPDGSNFTLKIRSTKLEDSAMYFCASSEGQGLNYEQYFGPGTRLTVT.